This paragraph covers one TCR beta chain sequence. Antigen: not known. This specimen belongs to a study of T cell responses to AZD1222 COVID-19 vaccine. Study outcomes and limitations: Seropositive AZD1222 recipients at baseline numbered only five or six. The sample set comprised mostly white British donors with more females, and clonal diversity was possibly underestimated. When two AZD1222 doses had been given, Spike-specific TCR breadth and depth rose.

Some clones are missing from TCRdb's copy, which holds only in-frame ones; the method was immunoSEQ multiplex PCR. In the table there are 110,000 to 150,000 clones, roughly 93% of which are singletons. There are 15 residues in the CDR3. Germline CDR1 reads SEHNR; CDR2 reads FQNEAQ (reference sequence). J was trimmed by 3 bases and V by 2 bases; bases with no gene match: 2. The sequence was obtained from an adult who received the AZD1222 COVID-19 vaccine. J is TRBJ1-4 and V is TRBV7-9, with 8 bases matching TRBD1. This specimen was peripheral blood, taken 28 days after the second AZD1222 dose. For the CDR3, the DNA is TGTGCCAGCAGCTTAATGGGACAGGCTAATGAAAAACTGTTTTTT. As protein: CASSLMGQANEKLFF.